Following are 20 T cell receptor beta chains from one sample sequenced in a study of T cell responses to AZD1222 COVID-19 vaccine. Assay: immunoSEQ multiplex PCR; the TCRdb copy retains only in-frame clones and omits some. The sample lists 75,000 to 100,000 clones, 80% to 90% occurring once. The sequencing used peripheral blood, collected on day 0 of AZD1222 vaccination. These TCRs come from an adult in good health.

This sequence joins TRBV5-1 and TRBJ1-1; no definite D call. The germline V gene encodes CDR1 SGHRS and CDR2 YFSETQ. This CDR3 region has 13 residues. The V and J ends lost 0 bases and 3 bases respectively, with 6 bases between them. CDR3 nucleotide sequence: TGCGCCAGCAGCTTGGCCGGTCACACTGAAGCTTTCTTT. Translating gives CASSLAGHTEAFF. The variable domain in full, with the rest retrieved from reference TRBV5-1 and TRBJ1-1, is KAGVTQTPRYLIKTRGQQVTLSCSPISGHRSVSWYQQTPGQGLQFLFEYFSETQRNKGNFPGRFSGRQFSNSRSEMNVSTLELGDSALYLCASSLAGHTEAFFGQGTRLTVV.

This clone is labeled medium-sized. The CDR3 bases are TGTGCCAGCTCTCAAAATCAGGCGACCCGTGAAGCTTTCTTT. Translating gives CASSQNQATREAFF. The chain uses TRBV2 and TRBJ1-1, with D unclear. CDR1 and CDR2 (germline): SNHLY, FYNNEI. V lost 8 bases and J lost 7, with 20 bases in between. There are 14 residues in the CDR3.

J is TRBJ1-2 and V is TRBV5-1; 8 positions agree with TRBD1. The V gene's germline CDR1 is SGHRS and CDR2 YFSETQ. The length of the CDR3 is 15 residues. Losses at the gene ends were 4 bases for V and 6 bases for J; bases not matched to a gene: 11. For the CDR3, the DNA is TGCGCCAGCAGCCAAGGGACAGGAGGGATAGATGGCTACACCTTC. It is translated as CASSQGTGGIDGYTF.

This chain joins TRBV30 and TRBJ1-1; D is undetermined. Trimming took off 7 bases at V and 7 bases at J, with 22 bases between the two ends. This CDR3 comprises 14 residues. Germline values: CDR1 GTSNPN, CDR2 SVGIG (reference sequence). CDR3 loop: CAFLTSGRFGEAFF. Written as DNA, the CDR3 is TGTGCCTTCCTAACCAGCGGGAGGTTCGGTGAAGCTTTCTTT.

The genes are TRBV19 and TRBJ1-2, with D maybe TRBD1 (5 bases). Germline CDR1 LNHDA, CDR2 SQIVND (reference sequence). The CDR3 loop spans 14 amino acids. Trimming took 6 bases from V and 8 from J, leaving 19 bases between them. As DNA, the CDR3 is TGTGCCAGTAGCCCGGGACCCAGGTTGGGAGGCTACACCTTC. Protein: CASSPGPRLGGYTF. Filled out from reference TRBV19 and TRBJ1-2, the complete variable domain reads DGGITQSPKYLFRKEGQNVTLSCEQNLNHDAMYWYRQDPGQGLRLIYYSQIVNDFQKGDIAEGYSVSREKKESFPLTVTSAQKNPTAFYLCASSPGPRLGGYTFGSGTRLTVV.

V and J are TRBV25-1 and TRBJ1-1, with TRBD1 matching 7 bases. The CDR3 is 12 amino acids. CDR1 is MGHDK and CDR2 is SYGVNS in the germline V gene. V lost 6 bases to trimming and J lost 6 bases; unmatched junction nucleotides: 4. The CDR3 DNA is TGTGCCAGCAGGCAGGGGGTGGCTGAAGCTTTCTTT. It encodes CASRQGVAEAFF. The whole variable domain, filled in from reference TRBV25-1 and TRBJ1-1, reads EADIYQTPRYLVIGTGKKITLECSQTMGHDKMYWYQQDPGMELHLIHYSYGVNSTEKGDLSSESTVSRIRTEHFPLTLESARPSHTSQYLCASRQGVAEAFFGQGTRLTVV.

The chain has TRBV7-8 and TRBJ1-2, with 9 bases lining up with TRBD1. V shed 5 bases and J 8 bases; nucleotides not matched to a gene: 12. Germline values: CDR1 SGHVS, CDR2 FQNEAQ. The CDR3 spans 15 residues. The CDR3 bases are TGTGCCAGCAGCCCACTCTGGGACAGGGTACGCGGCTACACCTTC. Amino acids: CASSPLWDRVRGYTF. Supplemented by reference TRBV7-8 and TRBJ1-2, the full variable domain reads GAGVSQSPRYKVAKRGQDVALRCDPISGHVSLFWYQQALGQGPEFLTYFQNEAQLDKSGLPSDRFFAERPEGSVSTLKIQRTQQEDSAVYLCASSPLWDRVRGYTFGSGTRLTVV.

This clone was seen a handful of times. The rearrangement uses TRBV12-1 and TRBJ1-1; TRBD1 is taken as the D call from the table, unchecked against the DNA. TRBV12-1 is marked as a pseudogene. There are 17 residues in the CDR3. The CDR3 region is CASSFIGTGDVCGEAFF. The CDR3 coding sequence is TGTGCCAGCAGCTTTATCGGGACAGGGGATGTTTGCGGTGAAGCTTTCTTT.

J is TRBJ2-7 and V is TRBV7-3; 7 bases line up with TRBD1. This CDR3 spans 15 amino acids. CDR1 and CDR2 (germline): SGHTA, FQGTGA. Losses at the gene ends were 5 bases for V and 3 bases for J; bases not matched to a gene: 10. The CDR3 bases are TGTGCCAGCAGCGGAGAGACAGGGCCGCGCTACGAGCAGTACTTC. It encodes CASSGETGPRYEQYF.

The chain couples TRBV2 to TRBJ1-6, with no clear D. Trimming shortened V by 10 bases and J by 6 bases, and 13 bases separated the two germline ends. The CDR3 is made up of 13 amino acids. Germline V lookup: CDR1 SNHLY, CDR2 FYNNEI. The chain's CDR3 is CATRGLSNSPLHF. DNA for the CDR3: TGTGCCACCCGAGGGCTTAGTAATTCACCCCTCCACTTT.

This clone occurred a few times. The CDR3 is CASSQDHRLGNEQFF. The CDR3 DNA sequence: TGTGCCAGCAGCCAAGATCACCGACTGGGGAATGAGCAGTTCTTC. This chain links TRBV14 with TRBJ2-1; unclear D gene. The V end lost 0 bases, the J end lost 7 bases, and 13 bases lay between the germline ends. The CDR3 totals 15 residues. The V gene's germline CDR1 is SGHDN and CDR2 FVKESK.

This clone came up a few times. V usage is TRBV6-5 and J usage is TRBJ1-2, with D perhaps matching TRBD1 (5 bases). The CDR3 covers 15 residues. Germline V gives CDR1 MNHEY, CDR2 SVGAGI. V lost 7 bases to trimming and J lost 4 bases, with 19 bases between them. The CDR3 sequence: CASTPGGRGPYGYTF. The CDR3 DNA reads TGTGCCAGCACTCCCGGTGGGCGGGGACCCTATGGCTACACCTTC.

This clone was seen just once. V usage is TRBV2 and J usage is TRBJ2-3; D might be TRBD2 (7 bases). CDR3 length equals 14 residues. CDR1 and CDR2 (germline): SNHLY, FYNNEI. V lost 6 bases and J 3 bases, leaving 13 bases between the germline ends. CDR3 in DNA: TGTGCCAGCAGATGGGGGGGCCTGACAGATACGCAGTATTTT. Its protein is CASRWGGLTDTQYF.

CDR3 loop: CASSPGLAGGIEQYF. DNA for the CDR3: TGTGCCAGCAGCCCGGGACTAGCGGGGGGGATCGAGCAGTACTTC. The chain combines TRBV3-1 (or the pseudogene TRBV3-2) with TRBJ2-7; 16 bases line up with TRBD2. Germline V CDR1 and CDR2: LGHDT, YNNKEL (reference sequence). CDR3 length: 15 residues. J lost 6 bases, V lost 4 bases, and 3 bases had no gene match.

The rearrangement links TRBV4-1 to TRBJ2-2; weak D call: TRBD1 (6 bases). The CDR3 is 16 residues long. The V end lost 4 bases, the J end lost 1 base, and 13 bases lay between the germline ends. CDR1 MGHRA and CDR2 YSYEKL come from the germline V gene. In DNA, the CDR3 is TGCGCCAGCAGCCGATCCTCACAGGGGAACACCGGGGAGCTGTTTTTT. As protein: CASSRSSQGNTGELFF.

This clone is a singleton in its sample. This chain links TRBV2 with TRBJ2-2; the D gene could be TRBD1 or TRBD2 (5 bases each). This CDR3 is 14 amino acids long. With 7 bases removed from V and 2 bases from J, the gap between germline ends came to 11 bases. In germline, CDR1 is SNHLY, CDR2 FYNNEI. The CDR3 spells CASTRRGNTGELFF. CDR3 DNA sequence: TGTGCCAGCACCCGTCGGGGCAACACCGGGGAGCTGTTTTTT.

CDR3 in DNA: TGTGCCAGCTTTGAGGGGGGACGGAGGAATTCACCCCTCCACTTT. Its translation is CASFEGGRRNSPLHF. The chain employs TRBV28 and TRBJ1-6, with D possibly being TRBD1 (6 bases). The CDR3 runs to 15 residues. The germline V and J ends were trimmed by 8 bases and 7 bases, with 18 bases remaining between them. The germline CDR1 and CDR2 sequences are MDHEN and SYDVKM.

The genes are TRBV6-1 and TRBJ1-5, with TRBD1 matching over 8 bases. Per germline, CDR1 MNHNS and CDR2 SASEGT. CDR3 length: 15 amino acids. V lost 3 bases, J lost 5 bases, and 6 bases stayed unmatched. The CDR3: CASSDGGRGHQPQHF. The CDR3 coding sequence is TGTGCCAGCAGTGATGGTGGCAGGGGGCATCAGCCCCAGCATTTT.

The chain carries TRBV28 and TRBJ1-5, with D possibly matching TRBD1 (5 bases). Trimming pared 7 bases from V and 3 bases from J, leaving 13 bases between. Germline lookup yields CDR1 MDHEN and CDR2 SYDVKM. The CDR3 consists of 14 residues. The CDR3 DNA sequence: TGTGCCAGCATCACCCCAGGGCCCAATCAGCCCCAGCATTTT. Protein product: CASITPGPNQPQHF.

This clone appeared a few times. V usage is TRBV19 and J usage is TRBJ1-1; no firm D call. The CDR3 spans 15 residues. V was shortened by 5 bases and J by 1 base, with 14 bases between the two germline ends. Germline V gene lookup returns CDR1 LNHDA and CDR2 SQIVND (reference sequence). The CDR3 here is CASSAASSGNTEAFF. The CDR3 bases are TGTGCCAGTAGTGCCGCAAGTTCAGGGAACACTGAAGCTTTCTTT.